The present TCR beta chain was sequenced within a study of PD-L1 blockade in urothelial cancer. Study details: Blood was evaluated 3 weeks (second dose) and 6 weeks after therapy began.

The CDR3 loop spans 15 amino acids. Trimming took 7 bases from V and 4 from J, leaving 17 bases between them. Germline-derived CDR1 and CDR2 are MDHEN and SYDVKM. TCRdb's table, derived via immunoSEQ multiplex PCR, lists solely in-frame clones and lacks some. The data contain some 89,000 clones, over 75% of them singletons. Noted time point: pretreatment peripheral blood. Each patient gave between 1 and 8 samples of peripheral blood mononuclear cells, which were collected pretreatment and during treatment. This clone showed up just once. The chain joins TRBV28 to TRBJ1-5, with D possibly being TRBD1 (5 bases). The starting material was PBMCs, obtained around atezolizumab (anti-PD-L1) treatment. The receptor was derived from a man in his 60s with urothelial cancer. In DNA, the CDR3 is TGTGCCAGCATGTCCCCGGTGACAGCAAATCAGCCCCAGCATTTT. Encoded protein: CASMSPVTANQPQHF. Full variable domain (outside the CDR3, taken from reference TRBV28 and TRBJ1-5): DVKVTQSSRYLVKRTGEKVFLECVQDMDHENMFWYRQDPGLGLRLIYFSYDVKMKEKGDIPEGYSVSREKKERFSLILESASTNQTSMYLCASMSPVTANQPQHFGDGTRLSIL.